This TCR beta chain is drawn from a study of metastatic and nonmetastatic thyroid tumors. In its sample, this clone was seen a few times. Thyroid surgery was preceded by no treatment in any patient. In the original processing: A distant-metastasis classifier for papillary thyroid cancer was built using CDR3 differences across clinicopathological groups. Using MiXCR, TCRdb reanalyzed the PCR reads. What appears here as the V and J calls and clone size reflects TCRdb's work, not the paper's. Of some 5,900 clones listed, around a quarter are singletons. Per germline, CDR1 MNHEY and CDR2 SVGEGT. Trimming stripped 2 bases from V and 3 bases from J, with 8 bases between. The CDR3 extends over 13 amino acids.

The TCR sequence derives from a male donor with papillary thyroid cancer or a benign thyroid nodule (not recorded which). Some clones in this sample may be carry-over from other donors' samples. The chain uses TRBV6-2 or TRBV6-3 and TRBJ2-7; D not certain. The sample taken for sequencing was adjacent normal tissue. The CDR3, as DNA: TGTGCCAGCAGTTACGCCACCATCTACGAGCAGTACTTC. It yields the protein CASSYATIYEQYF.